This paragraph reports one T cell receptor beta chain. Its antigen is not identified. A second PCR, run for about 7 to 11 cycles, used a sample-barcoded 5' primer plus a J-beta primer mix. TCRdb called the 5' RACE reads again in MiXCR, with one record for every CDR3 protein. The repertoire consists of over 600,000 distinct CDR3 sequences, with approximately 53% occurring once and the leading ten covering approximately 24%. This sample was included in a study of blood T cells in healthy people across ages. The study's findings and limits: A strong correlation was seen between TCR beta diversity and naive T cell percentage. The study found more naive CD4+ cells and higher diversity in long-lived than aged donors.

What was sequenced was blood. The TCR sequence derives from a middle-aged man in good health.

The DNA of the CDR3 is TGTGCCAGCAGTTCGGTCTCCGGGGAGCTGTTTTTT. Translation: CASSSVSGELFF. The genes are TRBV27 and TRBJ2-2; unclear D gene. CDR1 and CDR2 (germline): MNHEY, SMNVEV (reference sequence). CDR3 size: 12 residues. The V end was cut by 4 bases, the J end by 6 bases, with 6 bases between.